This TCR beta chain stems from a study of human T cells and chemical hapten exposure. The junction had 7 bases not matched to a gene; V was cut back by 3 bases and J by 5 bases. CDR3 length: 15 residues. Germline CDR1 and CDR2: SGHAT and FQNNGV. Authors' methods: Sequenced samples showed a median of approximately 96,000 TCRs each, with counts running from about 20,000 to 690,000. TCRdb fed the 5' RACE reads into MiXCR, producing one record per CDR3 protein. The V and J calls here are based on TCRdb, not the publication. The sample gives some 150,000 distinct CDR3 sequences, over 3.5% of which show up once; around 1.4% is in the top ten. This clonotype was counted at least ten times. Total RNA was isolated from unfractionated whole blood.

This chain links TRBV11-2 with TRBJ2-1; 7 positions match TRBD2. The TCR comes from a female donor in good health. The CDR3 DNA follows: TGTGCCAGCAGCTTGGGGCCTAGCGGCAACAATGAGCAGTTCTTC. Translating it yields CASSLGPSGNNEQFF.